Presented here are 27 T cell receptor beta chains from one specimen sequenced in a study of OX40 agonist ivuxolimab in advanced cancers. Libraries were made using the immunoSEQ multiplex PCR assay. The clones in this table, taken by TCRdb from immuneACCESS, are in-frame only. Not every clone is retained; where verified, under half of the shortfall comes from an unresolved V gene, and the cause of the rest is unknown. This sample has about 55,000 clones in its table, and more than 75% of those were observed once. Roughly 4% of the sample is taken by the ten largest. The sample in question was CD4+ or CD8+ T cells sorted from blood, obtained in a trial of the OX40 agonist ivuxolimab. These receptors originate from an adult with an advanced solid tumor such as melanoma, head and neck, liver or kidney cancer.

This chain uses TRBV2 with TRBJ2-1; a possible D gene is TRBD1 (6 bases). Germline CDR1 SNHLY, CDR2 FYNNEI. The germline V and J ends were trimmed by 2 bases and 7 bases, with 6 bases remaining between them. This CDR3 has 12 amino acids. The CDR3 DNA follows: TGTGCCAGCAGTGAAAGGGGGAATGAGCAGTTCTTC. Its protein product is CASSERGNEQFF.

The V call is TRBV29-1, the J call TRBJ2-5, with 7 bases matching TRBD1. The CDR3 is 12 residues long. Germline CDR1 and CDR2: SQVTM and ANQGSEA. With V trimmed by 6 bases and J by 3 bases, 4 bases remained unmatched. The CDR3 region is CSVAQGEETQYF. As DNA, the CDR3 is TGCAGCGTCGCCCAGGGGGAAGAGACCCAGTACTTC.

This clone was seen only a few times. The rearrangement uses TRBV30 and TRBJ2-7; 9 nucleotides match TRBD1. Germline V gene data show CDR1 as GTSNPN and CDR2 as SVGIG (reference sequence). The CDR3 contains 14 residues. Trimming at V came to 3 bases and at J to 3 bases, leaving 6 bases not matched to a gene. The CDR3 DNA follows: TGTGCCTGGAGCTTTGGACAGGGGAACTACGAGCAGTACTTC. Translated: CAWSFGQGNYEQYF. The entire variable domain, with the rest obtained from reference TRBV30 and TRBJ2-7, is as follows: SQTIHQWPATLVQPVGSPLSLECTVEGTSNPNLYWYRQAAGRGLQLLFYSVGIGQISSEVPQNLSASRPQDRQFILSSKKLLLSDSGFYLCAWSFGQGNYEQYFGPGTRLTVT.

This chain connects TRBV7-2 to TRBJ1-5; D unclear. The germline V gene has CDR1 SGHTA and CDR2 FQGNSA. This CDR3 spans 14 amino acids. V lost 2 bases, J lost 2 bases, and 7 bases lay in between. The CDR3 spells CASSLTRGNQPQHF. The CDR3 DNA sequence: TGTGCCAGCAGCTTAACGAGGGGCAATCAGCCCCAGCATTTT.

The gene calls are TRBV7-9 and TRBJ2-5, with D uncertain. The germline V gene has CDR1 SEHNR and CDR2 FQNEAQ (reference sequence). The CDR3 totals 14 residues. Between the trimmed V and J ends, which lost 0 bases and 1 base, there was a span of 6 bases. The CDR3 bases are TGTGCCAGCAGCTTAGCGTGGGTCCAAGAGACCCAGTACTTC. This translates into CASSLAWVQETQYF. Full variable domain (remainder filled in from reference TRBV7-9 and TRBJ2-5): DTGVSQNPRHKITKRGQNVTFRCDPISEHNRLYWYRQTLGQGPEFLTYFQNEAQLEKSRLLSDRFSAERPKGSFSTLEIQRTEQGDSAMYLCASSLAWVQETQYFGPGTRLLVL.

This clone was recorded a few times. The chain uses TRBV6-5 and TRBJ1-3, with a weak D call TRBD1 (6 bases). CDR3 length: 14 amino acids. The V and J ends lost 5 bases and 1 base respectively, with 9 bases between them. Germline CDR1 MNHEY, CDR2 SVGAGI. CDR3 protein: CASSARGSGNTIYF. The CDR3 DNA is TGTGCCAGCAGTGCCAGGGGTTCTGGAAACACCATATATTTT.

This chain links TRBV11-2 with TRBJ2-2, with TRBD2 identical over 13 bases. The CDR3 is made up of 16 amino acids. V gave up 5 bases and J gave up 3 bases; unmatched junction bases: 3. The germline V gene encodes CDR1 SGHAT and CDR2 FQNNGV. The CDR3 sequence: CASSRGLAGYTGELFF. The CDR3 DNA reads as TGTGCCAGCAGCCGGGGACTAGCGGGATACACCGGGGAGCTGTTTTTT.

This rearrangement joins TRBV27 to TRBJ1-5; possible D gene TRBD1, 6 bases. This CDR3 is 14 amino acids long. Germline lookup yields CDR1 MNHEY and CDR2 SMNVEV (reference sequence). V was clipped by 5 bases and J by 7 bases, with 15 bases between them. CDR3 protein: CASSLNRADQPQHF. The CDR3 bases are TGTGCCAGCAGTCTAAACAGGGCAGACCAGCCCCAGCATTTT.

The chain has TRBV9 and TRBJ2-1; TRBD2 matches 12 bases. V shed 0 bases, J shed 1 base, and the junction held 2 bases outside the gene matches. The CDR3 has 17 amino acids. The germline V gene has CDR1 SGDLS and CDR2 YYNGEE. The CDR3 protein is CASSVGLAGVSYNEQFF. As DNA, the CDR3 is TGTGCCAGCAGCGTAGGACTAGCGGGGGTTTCCTACAATGAGCAGTTCTTC.

The chain is built from TRBV19 and TRBJ2-1; tentatively, D is TRBD2 (5 bases). The V gene lost 7 bases and the J gene lost 9 bases, with 19 bases spanning the gap. The germline CDR1 and CDR2 sequences are LNHDA and SQIVND (reference sequence). The CDR3 covers 14 residues. The CDR3 DNA reads as TGTGCCAGTATTGGACCCGGAGGAAGCGGTGAGCAGTTCTTC. Its protein product is CASIGPGGSGEQFF.

V and J are TRBV30 and TRBJ1-2; D unresolved. The CDR3 spans 12 residues. Trimming cost V 2 bases and J 3 bases, with 7 bases left between them. Germline assignment: CDR1 GTSNPN and CDR2 SVGIG (reference sequence). In nucleotides, the CDR3 is TGTGCCTGGAGTCCCGGGTACTATGGCTACACCTTC. Translating it yields CAWSPGYYGYTF.

The rearrangement uses TRBV7-3 and TRBJ2-1; 8 bases line up with TRBD1. Germline loops: CDR1 SGHTA, CDR2 FQGTGA. The junction had 15 bases not matched to a gene; V was cut back by 5 bases and J by 12 bases. This CDR3 region has 15 residues. The CDR3 bases are TGTGCCAGCAGCCGCGCCGGGACAGGTTTATATGGGCAGTTCTTC. Amino acids: CASSRAGTGLYGQFF.

A single count supports this clone. The chain recombines TRBV4-1 with TRBJ1-6; the match to TRBD1 covers 9 bases. This CDR3 region has 16 residues. V was clipped by 1 base and J by 10 bases; unmatched bases: 8. Per the germline V gene, CDR1 is MGHRA and CDR2 is YSYEKL. Here the CDR3 DNA reads TGCGCCAGCAGCCAAGCTAGGTCGACAGGGGGATCACCCCTCCACTTT. The encoded protein is CASSQARSTGGSPLHF.

This clone appeared a few times. The chain is built from TRBV27 and TRBJ1-1; D ambiguous. The CDR3 covers 14 residues. Germline loops: CDR1 MNHEY, CDR2 SMNVEV (reference sequence). V lost 2 bases, J lost 0 bases, and 7 bases lay in between. The CDR3 sequence is CASSLTRMNTEAFF. The CDR3 nucleotides read TGTGCCAGCAGTTTAACCAGGATGAACACTGAAGCTTTCTTT.

This chain links TRBV18 with TRBJ1-4; D is possibly TRBD1 (6 bases). From germline, CDR1 is KGHSH and CDR2 LQKENI. Trimming took off 0 bases at V and 7 bases at J, with 12 bases between the two ends. This CDR3 spans 15 amino acids. CDR3 bases: TGTGCCAGCTCACCACCGGACAGTAGGGGTGAAAAACTGTTTTTT. As protein: CASSPPDSRGEKLFF.

This clone has only one observation. The rearrangement joins TRBV7-3 to TRBJ2-1; D is possibly TRBD2 (5 bases). The germline V gene encodes CDR1 SGHTA and CDR2 FQGTGA. The CDR3 is 12 residues long. V dropped 1 base and J dropped 8 bases, with 6 bases sitting between them. Written as DNA, the CDR3 is TGTGCCAGCAGCTTAAATAGCGATGAGCAGTTCTTC. It specifies CASSLNSDEQFF.

The chain has TRBV28 and TRBJ1-2; D is undetermined. CDR1 and CDR2 (germline): MDHEN, SYDVKM. Trimming removed 3 bases at V and 8 bases at J, with 10 bases between. The CDR3 extends over 12 amino acids. The CDR3 sequence: CASSFRDRGYTF. CDR3 coding DNA: TGTGCCAGCAGTTTCAGAGATAGGGGCTACACCTTC.

The V call is TRBV15, the J call TRBJ2-6; no firm D call. There are 18 residues in the CDR3. Per the germline V gene, CDR1 is LNHNV and CDR2 is YYDKDF (reference sequence). Trimming removed 0 bases from V and 1 base from J, with 13 bases in between. The CDR3 coding sequence is TGTGCCACCAGCAGAGACCTGCCGGGTACGTCTGGGGCCAACGTCCTGACTTTC. As protein: CATSRDLPGTSGANVLTF.

The chain recombines TRBV7-2 with TRBJ1-3; D is ambiguous. Between the trimmed V and J ends, which lost 2 bases and 0 bases, there was a span of 11 bases. CDR3 length: 16 amino acids. Germline V gene data show CDR1 as SGHTA and CDR2 as FQGNSA. Here the CDR3 reads CASSLTPFYSGNTIYF. The CDR3 DNA sequence: TGTGCCAGCAGCTTAACCCCATTCTACTCTGGAAACACCATATATTTT.

The V call is TRBV6-1, the J call TRBJ2-1; TRBD2 agrees at 12 bases. There are 17 residues in the CDR3. CDR1 is MNHNS and CDR2 is SASEGT in the germline V gene. The junction had 4 bases not matched to a gene; V was cut back by 2 bases and J by 2 bases. The CDR3 region has the DNA TGTGCCAGCAGTGAATTACTAGCGGGAGGTCCCTACAATGAGCAGTTCTTC. Translated: CASSELLAGGPYNEQFF.

The table lists this clone with a few counts. The gene calls are TRBV7-2 and TRBJ1-1; D uncertain. V lost 1 base, J lost 6 bases, and 9 bases lay in between. CDR1 is SGHTA, CDR2 FQGNSA, per germline. The CDR3 length is 13 residues. DNA for the CDR3: TGTGCCAGCAGCTTAGGGCGAGAATCTGAAGCTTTCTTT. It specifies CASSLGRESEAFF.

The chain is built from TRBV7-3 and TRBJ2-5; D might be TRBD1 (6 bases). The CDR3 is made up of 15 amino acids. V dropped 3 bases and J dropped 5 bases, with 16 bases sitting between them. The germline CDR1 and CDR2 sequences are SGHTA and FQGTGA. CDR3: CASSLTTGTRETQYF. The CDR3 nucleotides read TGTGCCAGCAGCTTGACCACAGGGACCCGGGAGACCCAGTACTTC.

The genes are TRBV28 and TRBJ2-7, with TRBD2 matching over 10 bases. This CDR3 is 15 amino acids long. J lost 0 bases, V lost 3 bases, and 2 bases had no gene match. Germline V lookup: CDR1 MDHEN, CDR2 SYDVKM. As DNA, the CDR3 is TGTGCCAGCAGTTTTTGGACTAGCGGCTCCTACGAGCAGTACTTC. Encoded protein: CASSFWTSGSYEQYF.

CDR3: CASSLGWAFNEQFF. The CDR3 DNA sequence: TGTGCCAGCAGCTTAGGATGGGCCTTTAATGAGCAGTTCTTC. The J gene is TRBJ2-1, the V gene TRBV7-2; no reliable D call. Germline CDR1 is SGHTA and CDR2 is FQGNSA. V shed 1 base and J shed 7 bases, with 11 bases lying between them. The CDR3 extends over 14 amino acids.

This clone came up a few times. This rearrangement joins TRBV5-6 to TRBJ1-4; no firm D call. This CDR3 is built from 15 residues. The ends were cut back, 4 bases at V and 6 bases at J, with 16 bases in the middle. The V gene's germline CDR1 is SGHDT and CDR2 YYEEEE. The CDR3 protein is CASSRWLGQDEKLFF. The DNA of the CDR3 is TGTGCCAGCAGCCGATGGCTCGGTCAGGATGAAAAACTGTTTTTT.

The CDR3 sequence is CASSESRGPNYGYTF. The CDR3 DNA follows: TGTGCCAGCAGTGAAAGTCGAGGACCCAACTATGGCTACACCTTC. V usage is TRBV6-1 and J usage is TRBJ1-2; no firm D call. Germline V gene data show CDR1 as MNHNS and CDR2 as SASEGT. The CDR3 has 15 residues. V dropped 2 bases and J dropped 2 bases, with 12 bases sitting between them.

The rearrangement uses TRBV5-5 and TRBJ2-1, with 7 bases aligning to TRBD2. V shed 3 bases, J shed 0 bases, and the junction held 12 bases outside the gene matches. Per germline, CDR1 SGHKS and CDR2 YYEKEE (reference sequence). CDR3 size: 18 residues. CDR3 amino acids: CASSYRGGEPGSYNEQFF. The CDR3 bases are TGTGCCAGCAGCTACCGTGGGGGGGAACCAGGCTCCTACAATGAGCAGTTCTTC.